This is a list of T cell receptor beta chains from one sample in a study of response to subunit inactivated influenza vaccine. TCRdb reprocessed the RT-PCR reads via MiXCR and lists one record per CDR3 protein. The data hold about 150,000 distinct CDR3 sequences, with over 8.5% observed a single time. The input for sequencing was CD8+ T cells sorted from PBMCs, taken approximately 25 months after vaccination. These TCRs come from a man aged 50 to 69 who received an inactivated influenza vaccine. Both conserved end residues are part of each CDR3. The D gene is left open where the match is weak. Size is omitted from some rows. Given values are once, few, many or a class for expanded clones.

V gene	clone size	J gene	D gene	CDR3 protein	CDR3 DNA
TRBV25-1	few	TRBJ2-7	NA	CASSGTLRGEQYF	TGTGCCAGCAGTGGAACTCTAAGAGGCGAGCAGTACTTC
TRBV6-1	few	TRBJ1-6	TRBD1	CASSRDRGVNSPLHF	TGTGCCAGCAGTCGGGACAGGGGCGTTAATTCACCCCTCCACTTT
TRBV3-1	many	TRBJ2-1	NA	CASSPASVSYNEQFF	TGTGCCAGCAGCCCGGCTAGCGTATCCTACAATGAGCAGTTCTTC
TRBV13	many	TRBJ2-3	TRBD2	CASTGTSEGVTQYF	TGTGCCAGCACCGGGACTAGCGAGGGAGTTACGCAGTATTTT
TRBV25-1	NA	TRBJ2-5	NA	CASHSSQETQYF	TGTGCCAGCCATTCGTCCCAAGAGACCCAGTACTTC
TRBV4-1	NA	TRBJ2-7	NA	CASSKGPRSSYEQYF	TGCGCCAGCAGCAAGGGACCGAGGAGCTCCTACGAGCAGTACTTC
TRBV6-2/TRBV6-3	few	TRBJ2-2	NA	CASRIYRRANTGELFF	TGTGCCAGCAGAATCTACAGGAGGGCGAACACCGGGGAGCTGTTTTTT
TRBV9	NA	TRBJ2-4	NA	CASSPTGLAKNIQYF	TGTGCCAGCAGCCCGACAGGTCTAGCCAAAAACATTCAGTACTTC
TRBV5-6	few	TRBJ2-1	NA	CASSLYGGQSSYNEQFF	TGTGCCAGCAGCTTGTATGGGGGACAAAGCTCCTACAATGAGCAGTTCTTC
TRBV11-2	many	TRBJ2-2	TRBD1	CASSLLDRAGELFF	TGTGCCAGCAGCTTGCTCGACAGGGCCGGGGAGCTGTTTTTT
TRBV28	NA	TRBJ2-7	NA	CASSSGTFYEQYF	TGTGCCAGCAGTTCAGGGACATTCTACGAGCAGTACTTC
TRBV20-1	NA	TRBJ1-1	NA	CSAENRAEGAEAFF	TGCAGTGCGGAAAATAGGGCTGAGGGGGCTGAAGCTTTCTTT
TRBV5-6	few	TRBJ2-1	TRBD2	CASSLGLAGNNEQFF	TGTGCCAGCAGCTTAGGCCTAGCGGGTAACAATGAGCAGTTCTTC
TRBV20-1	many	TRBJ1-1	NA	CSAVPMRTEAFF	TGCAGTGCAGTGCCGATGCGCACTGAAGCTTTCTTT
TRBV7-9	few	TRBJ2-5	NA	CASSIEAGPDVKTQYF	TGTGCCAGCAGCATAGAAGCCGGGCCGGATGTAAAGACCCAGTACTTC
TRBV29-1	NA	TRBJ1-2	NA	CSGEGTYAAVF	TGCAGCGGAGAAGGGACCTATGCTGCTGTCTTC
TRBV20-1	many	TRBJ2-3	TRBD2	CSASASGTEDTQYF	TGCAGTGCTAGCGCTAGCGGGACTGAGGATACGCAGTATTTT
TRBV2	few	TRBJ2-3	NA	CASSEHTRTDTQYF	TGTGCCAGCAGTGAACACACCCGCACAGATACGCAGTATTTT
TRBV4-3	few	TRBJ2-1	TRBD2	CASSQDGWRGAYNEQFF	TGCGCCAGCAGCCAAGATGGATGGCGGGGGGCCTACAATGAGCAGTTCTTC
TRBV28	few	TRBJ1-1	NA	CASSFPMEINTEAFF	TGTGCCAGCAGTTTCCCCATGGAGATCAACACTGAAGCTTTCTTT
TRBV2	few	TRBJ2-3	TRBD1	CASSERDRGPIGTDTQYF	TGTGCCAGCAGTGAAAGGGACAGGGGGCCGATCGGCACAGATACGCAGTATTTT
TRBV6-1	few	TRBJ1-1	NA	CASNLAMNTEAFF	TGTGCCAGCAACCTGGCTATGAACACTGAAGCTTTCTTT
TRBV3-1	NA	TRBJ2-5	NA	CASSPRQTPPSQETQYF	TGTGCCAGCAGCCCCCGACAGACTCCCCCAAGCCAAGAGACCCAGTACTTC
TRBV29-1	NA	TRBJ1-1	NA	CSVVNTEAFF	TGCAGCGTTGTTAACACTGAAGCTTTCTTT
TRBV6-1	few	TRBJ2-2	NA	CASTEGLRVTGELFF	TGTGCCAGCACCGAAGGACTCCGGGTCACCGGGGAGCTGTTTTTT
TRBV7-2	NA	TRBJ2-3	TRBD2	CASSTLAGADTQYF	TGTGCCAGCAGCACCCTAGCGGGGGCAGATACGCAGTATTTT
TRBV3-1	NA	TRBJ1-3	TRBD1	CASSQDRGPGNTIYF	TGTGCCAGCAGCCAAGACAGGGGGCCTGGAAACACCATATATTTT
TRBV12-3/TRBV12-4	NA	TRBJ2-7	TRBD1	CASRRPGQDYEQYF	TGTGCCAGCAGGCGACCGGGACAGGACTACGAGCAGTACTTC
TRBV10-2	few	TRBJ2-2	TRBD1	CASSPSTGGFTGELFF	TGCGCCAGCAGTCCCTCAACAGGGGGCTTTACCGGGGAGCTGTTTTTT
TRBV27	NA	TRBJ2-7	NA	CASSFPGGDEQYF	TGTGCCAGCAGTTTTCCGGGTGGGGACGAGCAGTACTTC
TRBV11-1	NA	TRBJ2-5	TRBD2	CASSLAVGRGLYLQETQYF	TGTGCCAGCAGCTTAGCGGTTGGTCGGGGACTATACCTTCAAGAGACCCAGTACTTC
TRBV2	many	TRBJ2-7	TRBD1	CASKQGFSYEQYF	TGTGCCAGCAAACAGGGGTTTTCCTACGAGCAGTACTTC
TRBV12-3/TRBV12-4	few	TRBJ1-6	TRBD1	CASSMGQGTSPLHF	TGTGCCAGCAGCATGGGACAGGGGACTTCACCCCTCCACTTT